This T cell receptor (beta chain) was retrieved from a study of blood T cell repertoires in COVID-19. V lost 6 bases, J lost 2 bases, and 12 bases stayed unmatched. Germline V gives CDR1 KGHSH, CDR2 LQKENI. This CDR3 has 17 residues. How the authors handled the data: Quantification of nucleated cells was approximated via reference gene primer amplification. Measured with immunoSEQ multiplex PCR; TCRdb has only the in-frame clones, and not every one. Clone size and the V and J calls come from that table; the DNA yielded D and trimming. The sample lists 37,000 or so clones; around four fifths were seen once.

Sequencing was performed on peripheral blood. The TCR was taken from a human donor in a cohort sampled during active COVID-19. V gene TRBV18 combines with J gene TRBJ1-3; 8 nucleotides agree with TRBD1. The CDR3 bases are TGTGCCAGCTCTACCACGGACAGGGTGTTTGCTGGAAACACCATATATTTT. This sequence encodes CASSTTDRVFAGNTIYF.